The next 23 T cell receptor beta chains were all read from a single sample in a study of blood T cells in healthy people across ages. The use of a sample-barcoded 5' primer and a J-beta primer mix characterized a second PCR of roughly 6 to 11 cycles. One entry per CDR3 protein, called by TCRdb with MiXCR from the 5' RACE reads. In the table there are 600,000 or so distinct CDR3 sequences, roughly 48% of which are singletons. Material: blood. The receptors were sampled from an elderly man in good health.

This chain links TRBV13 with TRBJ2-7; perhaps TRBD2 as D (6 bases). The last part of the DNA fits TRBJ2-5 better; the J call may be wrong. The CDR3 sequence is 14 residues long. CDR1 is PRHDT, CDR2 FYEKMQ, per germline (reference sequence). The CDR3 reads CASSSSSGVETQYF. The CDR3, as DNA: TGTGCCAGCAGCTCAAGTTCGGGGGTGGAGACCCAGTACTTC.

The chain links TRBV3-1 to TRBJ1-2, with 7 bases identical to TRBD1. The length of the CDR3 is 14 residues. The V segment lost 3 bases and the J segment 3 bases; nucleotides outside the gene matches: 4. The germline gives CDR1 LGHDT, CDR2 YNNKEL (reference sequence). The CDR3 bases are TGTGCCAGCAGCCACGGGACAGCGTACTATGGCTACACCTTC. This codes for CASSHGTAYYGYTF.

This clonotype appeared many times. The chain carries TRBV7-2 and TRBJ2-7; 7 nucleotides match TRBD1. Germline V gene data show CDR1 as SGHTA and CDR2 as FQGNSA. V lost 6 bases and J lost 0; bases outside the gene matches: 5. The CDR3 is made up of 14 amino acids. CDR3 nucleotide sequence: TGTGCCAGCAGAGGACAGGCAAGCTCCTACGAGCAGTACTTC. Protein sequence: CASRGQASSYEQYF.

In its sample, this clonotype was seen many times. J is TRBJ1-2 and V is TRBV7-2, with a possible D match to TRBD1 (5 bases). The germline V gene encodes CDR1 SGHTA and CDR2 FQGNSA. Trimming stripped 5 bases from V and 1 base from J, with 8 bases between. The CDR3 is 13 amino acids. The CDR3: CASSLDNNYGYTF. In DNA form, the CDR3 reads TGTGCCAGCAGCCTGGACAATAACTATGGCTACACCTTC.

The chain employs TRBV5-1 and TRBJ2-7; 15 bases match TRBD2. This CDR3 spans 16 amino acids. Germline loops: CDR1 SGHRS, CDR2 YFSETQ. J was trimmed by 5 bases and V by 5 bases; bases with no gene match: 8. CDR3: CASRRGLAGGSDEQYF. The CDR3 bases are TGCGCCAGCAGACGCGGACTAGCGGGAGGGTCCGACGAGCAGTACTTC.

This chain joins TRBV11-3 and TRBJ2-1; weak D call: TRBD2 (7 bases). The J call may be in error: the DNA end matches TRBJ2-7 better. The CDR3 consists of 16 residues. The germline CDR1 and CDR2 sequences are SGHNT and YENEEA. The chain's CDR3 is CASSDLGKRDINEQYF. As DNA, the CDR3 is TGTGCCAGCAGTGATTTAGGAAAGCGGGACATTAATGAGCAGTACTTC.

This chain joins TRBV20-1 and TRBJ2-5, with 8 bases aligning to TRBD1. V lost 3 bases and J lost 5; bases outside the gene matches: 8. This CDR3 is 14 amino acids long. CDR1 is DFQATT, CDR2 SNEGSKA, per germline (reference sequence). In DNA form, the CDR3 reads TGCAGTGCTAGGCCCCCAGGGGGCTCGGAGACCCAGTACTTC. Its translation: CSARPPGGSETQYF.

This clonotype was counted between two and nine times. The rearrangement links TRBV7-2 to TRBJ2-7; D may be TRBD1 (6 bases). The CDR3 extends over 14 amino acids. Trimming pared 6 bases from V and 2 bases from J, leaving 14 bases between. Germline V gives CDR1 SGHTA, CDR2 FQGNSA. In nucleotides, the CDR3 is TGTGCCAGCAGATTGACAGGCGCCACCTACGAGCAGTACTTC. Its protein product is CASRLTGATYEQYF.

This clonotype was detected only once. The chain carries TRBV3-1 and TRBJ2-4, with D perhaps matching TRBD1 (5 bases). The J call may not be correct, given that the DNA end is closer to TRBJ2-7. The CDR3 is 14 residues long. The V gene's germline CDR1 is LGHDT and CDR2 YNNKEL (reference sequence). The CDR3: CASSRQGGLNEQYF. CDR3 bases: TGTGCCAGCAGCCGGCAGGGTGGATTAAACGAGCAGTACTTC.

This clonotype occurred once. The gene calls are TRBV7-9 and TRBJ1-3, with TRBD1 as a possible D gene (6 bases). The CDR3 length is 16 residues. Germline V lookup: CDR1 SEHNR, CDR2 FQNEAQ (reference sequence). Trimming took 3 bases from V and 0 from J, leaving 12 bases between them. The CDR3 sequence: CASSLGHPTSGNTIYF. The CDR3 DNA follows: TGTGCCAGCAGCTTGGGACACCCGACCTCTGGAAACACCATATATTTT.

This clonotype appeared a few times. The chain uses TRBV20-1 and TRBJ1-1, with D hard to call. The CDR3 contains 13 residues. CDR1 and CDR2 (germline): DFQATT, SNEGSKA (reference sequence). V lost 6 bases, J lost 3 bases, and 14 bases lay in between. The CDR3 DNA reads TGCAGTGCCCTCCGGACGCGACACACTGAAGCTTTCTTT. Protein: CSALRTRHTEAFF.

This clonotype occurred a few times. The rearrangement uses TRBV20-1 and TRBJ2-5, with D perhaps TRBD1 (5 bases). CDR3 length: 14 amino acids. Germline CDR1 reads DFQATT; CDR2 reads SNEGSKA (reference sequence). V lost 4 bases to trimming and J lost 2 bases, with 14 bases between them. In DNA form, the CDR3 reads TGCAGTGCTATATCCCCCCAGGGTCAAGAGACCCAGTACTTC. Translated: CSAISPQGQETQYF.

The chain joins TRBV10-3 to TRBJ2-1; perhaps TRBD2 as D (6 bases). Germline V gene lookup returns CDR1 ENHRY and CDR2 SYGVKD. V was shortened by 7 bases and J by 9 bases, with 16 bases between the two germline ends. The CDR3 is 13 amino acids. The CDR3 DNA reads TGTGCCATCAACCAACGGGAGTCAGGTGAGCAGTTCTTC. Amino acids: CAINQRESGEQFF.

This rearrangement joins TRBV9 to TRBJ2-7; D gene ambiguous. With 3 bases removed from V and 7 bases from J, the gap between germline ends came to 17 bases. Germline V lookup: CDR1 SGDLS, CDR2 YYNGEE. The CDR3 is 14 amino acids. CDR3 region: CASSADGSIGEQYF. The CDR3 DNA sequence: TGTGCCAGCAGCGCGGACGGGTCAATCGGGGAGCAGTACTTC.

This sequence joins TRBV20-1 and TRBJ2-5, with D unresolved. The CDR3 is made up of 12 amino acids. The V and J ends lost 6 bases and 0 bases respectively, with 8 bases between them. Germline CDR1 and CDR2: DFQATT and SNEGSKA (reference sequence). This CDR3 is CSARLNQETQYF. The DNA of the CDR3 is TGCAGTGCCCGACTCAACCAAGAGACCCAGTACTTC.

The chain joins TRBV7-2 to TRBJ1-2; 8 bases map to TRBD1. Germline loops: CDR1 SGHTA, CDR2 FQGNSA. The CDR3 is made up of 15 amino acids. V dropped 4 bases and J dropped 0; count of bases not matched to a gene: 4. CDR3 residues: CASSYWDRPNYGYTF. In DNA form, the CDR3 reads TGTGCCAGCAGCTACTGGGACAGGCCTAACTATGGCTACACCTTC.

This clonotype has a count of ten or more. This sequence joins TRBV6-5 and TRBJ2-7, with D hard to call. The CDR3 loop spans 13 amino acids. Trimming took 6 bases from V and 7 from J, leaving 16 bases between them. Germline CDR1 MNHEY, CDR2 SVGAGI. This chain's CDR3 is CASRSLDPREQYF. In DNA, the CDR3 is TGTGCCAGCAGATCCTTAGACCCCCGGGAGCAGTACTTC.

A few counts support this clonotype. This chain links TRBV21-1 with TRBJ2-7; the table calls TRBD1, which could not be checked here. TRBV21-1 corresponds to a pseudogene. The CDR3 loop spans 13 amino acids. The CDR3 spells CASSHGTGVEQYF. The CDR3 nucleotides are TGTGCCAGCAGCCACGGGACAGGGGTTGAGCAGTACTTC.

There are a few counts of this clonotype. The genes are TRBV15 and TRBJ1-1; the D is unclear. The CDR3 covers 14 residues. Germline V gene data show CDR1 as LNHNV and CDR2 as YYDKDF (reference sequence). The V and J ends lost 0 bases and 4 bases respectively, with 9 bases between them. The CDR3 sequence is CATSRDSLGTEAFF. CDR3 nucleotide sequence: TGTGCCACCAGCAGAGACAGTCTGGGCACTGAAGCTTTCTTT.

This clonotype turned up a few times. V is TRBV6-6 and J is TRBJ2-5, with D perhaps TRBD1 (5 bases). There are 14 residues in the CDR3. The ends were cut back, 7 bases at V and 4 bases at J, with 16 bases in the middle. Looked up from germline, CDR1 is MNHNY and CDR2 is SVGAGI (reference sequence). The CDR3 DNA sequence: TGTGCCAGCAAGGTGGGGCAGGGCGTAGAGACCCAGTACTTC. Translated: CASKVGQGVETQYF.

CDR3 sequence (DNA): TGTGCCAGCAGCGTAGGGACGGACGGGAACACTGAAGCTTTCTTT. Encoded protein: CASSVGTDGNTEAFF. The gene calls are TRBV7-6 and TRBJ1-1; TRBD1 might be the D (5 bases). Trimming left V 5 bases short and J 1 base short, with 14 bases between. Germline V gene sequence: CDR1 SGHVS, CDR2 FNYEAQ. The CDR3 consists of 15 residues.

The chain recombines TRBV29-1 with TRBJ2-4; possible D gene TRBD1, 6 bases. The last part of the DNA fits TRBJ2-7 better; the J call may be wrong. CDR3 length equals 13 residues. In germline, CDR1 is SQVTM, CDR2 ANQGSEA. CDR3 region: CSVRDTTLVEQYF. The CDR3 bases are TGCAGCGTTCGGGACACCACCCTGGTCGAGCAGTACTTC.

This chain uses TRBV4-1 with TRBJ2-5; possible D gene TRBD2, 5 bases. The CDR3 totals 15 residues. Germline V CDR1 and CDR2: MGHRA, YSYEKL. Trimming cost V 0 bases and J 0 bases, with 8 bases left between them. The CDR3 is CASSQDWEYQETQYF. For the CDR3, the DNA is TGCGCCAGCAGCCAAGACTGGGAGTACCAAGAGACCCAGTACTTC.